This T cell receptor beta chain comes out of a study of OX40 agonist ivuxolimab in advanced cancers. This CDR3 comprises 16 residues. The germline V gene encodes CDR1 LGHNA and CDR2 YNFKEQ. The V segment lost 5 bases and the J segment 5 bases; nucleotides outside the gene matches: 13. Profiled with immunoSEQ multiplex PCR; TCRdb holds only in-frame clones, not every one. The data contain about 110,000 clones, approximately 89% of them seen just once; the ten biggest clones take up around 0.7%. This TCR derives from an adult with an advanced solid tumor such as melanoma, head and neck, liver or kidney cancer. This chain uses TRBV4-2 with TRBJ2-5; 8 nucleotides match TRBD2. The sequenced sample was CD4+ or CD8+ T cells sorted from blood, obtained in a trial of the OX40 agonist ivuxolimab. This CDR3 is CASSGDRGGLGETQYF. For the CDR3, the DNA is TGTGCCAGCAGCGGCGACCGGGGGGGCCTGGGGGAGACCCAGTACTTC.